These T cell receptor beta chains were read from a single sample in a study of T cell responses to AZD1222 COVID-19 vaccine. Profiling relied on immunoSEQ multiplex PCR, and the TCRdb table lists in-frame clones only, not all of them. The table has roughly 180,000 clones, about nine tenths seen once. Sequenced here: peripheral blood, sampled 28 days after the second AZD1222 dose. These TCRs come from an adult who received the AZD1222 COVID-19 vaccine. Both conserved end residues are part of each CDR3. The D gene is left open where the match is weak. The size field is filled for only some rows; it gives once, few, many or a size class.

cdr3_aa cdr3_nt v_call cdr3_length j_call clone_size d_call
CASSIGGGYGYTF TGTGCCAGCAGTATAGGGGGAGGCTATGGCTACACCTTC TRBV3-1/TRBV3-2 13 TRBJ1-2 . .
CASRLPQQNTEAFF TGCGCCAGCAGGCTCCCACAGCAGAACACTGAAGCTTTCTTT TRBV10-2 14 TRBJ1-1 . .
CASSLRGSFYQPQHF TGTGCCAGCAGTCTCAGGGGTTCGTTTTATCAGCCCCAGCATTTT TRBV28 15 TRBJ1-5 . .
CASQSRVNQPQHF TGTGCCAGTCAATCCAGGGTCAATCAGCCCCAGCATTTT TRBV19 13 TRBJ1-5 . .
CASSQRGRSEQFF TGTGCCAGCAGCCAAAGGGGGCGCAGTGAGCAGTTCTTC TRBV14 13 TRBJ2-1 . TRBD1
CASNRFSGKDGYTF TGTGCCAGCAATAGGTTTTCTGGGAAGGATGGCTACACCTTC TRBV6-5 14 TRBJ1-2 . .
CASSLDQRGAAFF TGTGCCAGCAGCTTAGACCAGAGGGGGGCCGCTTTCTTT TRBV11-3 13 TRBJ1-1 . .
CASSLDRGQSGYTF TGTGCCAGCAGCTTAGACCGGGGGCAAAGTGGCTACACCTTC TRBV7-2 14 TRBJ1-2 . .
CASSQSPKRRATEAFF TGTGCCAGCAGCCAAAGCCCTAAGAGGAGGGCCACTGAAGCTTTCTTT TRBV3-1/TRBV3-2 16 TRBJ1-1 . .
CASSLAVEGNQPQHF TGTGCCAGCAGCTTAGCCGTAGAGGGAAATCAGCCCCAGCATTTT TRBV11-1 15 TRBJ1-5 . .
CASSPAGTPTGELFF TGTGCCAGCAGCCCCGCCGGGACACCCACCGGGGAGCTGTTTTTT TRBV16 15 TRBJ2-2 . .
CASSRRGTGINYGYTF TGTGCCAGCTCTCGACGGGGGACAGGGATTAACTATGGCTACACCTTC TRBV3-1/TRBV3-2 16 TRBJ1-2 . TRBD1
CASRPKGQCGNTEAFF TGTGCAAGTCGCCCCAAGGGTCAATGCGGGAACACTGAAGCTTTCTTT TRBV12-2 16 TRBJ1-1 . .
CASSPGGLDYEQYF TGTGCCAGTAGTCCTGGGGGGTTGGATTACGAGCAGTACTTC TRBV19 14 TRBJ2-7 . .
CASSQSGAGAGYGYTF TGTGCCAGCAGCCAATCGGGGGCAGGGGCTGGCTATGGCTACACCTTC TRBV16 16 TRBJ1-2 . .
CASSSGQGLTDTQYF TGTGCCAGCAGCTCCGGACAGGGCCTCACAGATACGCAGTATTTT TRBV7-9 15 TRBJ2-3 . TRBD1
CASTWGGGYTF TGTGCCAGCACCTGGGGTGGCGGCTACACCTTC TRBV25-1 11 TRBJ1-2 . .
CAWSPQGSGLYYEQYF TGTGCCTGGAGTCCCCAGGGGAGTGGGTTATACTACGAGCAGTACTTC TRBV30 16 TRBJ2-7 . .
CASSLKPSAGNQPQHF TGTGCCAGCAGCTTAAAGCCCTCCGCGGGAAATCAGCCCCAGCATTTT TRBV7-2 16 TRBJ1-5 . .
CASSPEAGLEQYF TGTGCCAGCAGCCCCGAGGCAGGGCTCGAGCAGTACTTC TRBV7-3 13 TRBJ2-7 . .
CASSLQGTYEQYF TGTGCCAGCAGTTTACAGGGGACCTACGAGCAGTACTTC TRBV27 13 TRBJ2-7 . .
CASSPQPTSGIRSNEQFF TGTGCCAGCAGCCCACAACCGACTAGCGGGATCAGGAGCAATGAGCAGTTCTTC TRBV7-3 18 TRBJ2-1 . TRBD2
CAIRKGQGIGSNYGYTF TGTGCCATCAGAAAAGGACAGGGGATAGGGAGCAACTATGGCTACACCTTC TRBV10-3 17 TRBJ1-2 . TRBD1
CASSQRGRGDGYTF TGTGCCAGCAGTCAAAGGGGCCGAGGGGATGGCTACACCTTC TRBV14 14 TRBJ1-2 few .
CASSGTSDYEQYF TGTGCCAGCAGCGGGACTAGCGACTACGAGCAGTACTTC TRBV6-5 13 TRBJ2-7 . TRBD2
CASSQDRRAARSGNTIYF TGTGCCAGCAGCCAAGATAGAAGGGCGGCCCGCTCTGGAAACACCATATATTTT TRBV3-1/TRBV3-2 18 TRBJ1-3 . .
CASSQSYRENTEAFF TGTGCCAGCAGCCAATCGTACAGGGAAAACACTGAAGCTTTCTTT TRBV4-2 15 TRBJ1-1 . .
CASSLLAGEGYEQYF TGTGCCAGCAGTCTTCTCGCGGGAGAAGGCTACGAGCAGTACTTC TRBV27 15 TRBJ2-7 . TRBD2
CASSLAQGAPLHF TGTGCCAGCAGTTTAGCGCAGGGGGCACCCCTCCACTTT TRBV12-3/TRBV12-4 13 TRBJ1-6 . TRBD1
CASSLDGQGARYEQYF TGTGCCAGCAGCTTAGACGGGCAGGGGGCACGGTACGAGCAGTACTTC TRBV7-2 16 TRBJ2-7 . TRBD1
CASSSGQGVNQPQHF TGTGCCAGTAGCTCTGGACAGGGTGTTAATCAGCCCCAGCATTTT TRBV19 15 TRBJ1-5 . TRBD1
CASSFTGFSYGYTF TGTGCCAGCAGCTTTACAGGGTTCTCCTATGGCTACACCTTC TRBV7-9 14 TRBJ1-2 . .
CASSRRNTDTQYF TGTGCCAGCAGCCGGCGGAACACAGATACGCAGTATTTT TRBV11-3 13 TRBJ2-3 . .
CASSTRTSGGIYEQYF TGTGCCAGCAGCACCAGGACTAGCGGGGGGATCTACGAGCAGTACTTC TRBV7-2 16 TRBJ2-7 . TRBD2
CASSPQPGQDNEQFF TGCGCCAGCAGCCCCCAACCGGGACAGGACAATGAGCAGTTCTTC TRBV5-1 15 TRBJ2-1 . TRBD1
CASSISGSDTEAFF TGTGCCAGTAGTATTTCGGGGTCGGACACTGAAGCTTTCTTT TRBV19 14 TRBJ1-1 . .
CASSPLDRKIYEQYF TGTGCCAGCTCCCCGCTGGACAGGAAGATCTACGAGCAGTACTTC TRBV18 15 TRBJ2-7 . TRBD1
CASRQKLGVWETQYF TGTGCCAGCAGACAAAAACTCGGGGTATGGGAGACCCAGTACTTC TRBV5-8 15 TRBJ2-5 . .
CASRLDNLNTEAFF TGTGCCAGCAGACTCGACAACCTGAACACTGAAGCTTTCTTT TRBV5-5 14 TRBJ1-1 once .
CASSFRRGDIYNEQFF TGTGCCAGCAGCTTCAGGCGGGGGGATATATACAATGAGCAGTTCTTC TRBV7-8 16 TRBJ2-1 . TRBD2
CAISASANSGNTIYF TGTGCCATCAGTGCGTCGGCCAATTCGGGAAACACCATATATTTT TRBV10-3 15 TRBJ1-3 . .
CASSSQGGTEAFF TGTGCCAGCAGCAGCCAGGGGGGCACTGAAGCTTTCTTT TRBV5-6 13 TRBJ1-1 . TRBD1
CASRWEGANTEAFF TGTGCCAGTAGATGGGAGGGGGCTAACACTGAAGCTTTCTTT TRBV19 14 TRBJ1-1 . TRBD1
CASSYSPRGYSYEQYF TGTGCCAGCAGTTACTCGCCCAGGGGGTATTCCTACGAGCAGTACTTC TRBV6-5 16 TRBJ2-7 . TRBD1
CASSPTQRTYNSPLHF TGCGCCAGCAGCCCTACACAGCGCACCTATAATTCACCCCTCCACTTT TRBV5-1 16 TRBJ1-6 . .
CASSEKKQTVEQFF TGCGCCAGCAGTGAGAAGAAGCAGACGGTGGAGCAGTTCTTC TRBV10-2 14 TRBJ2-1 . .
CASSSKETGVLREQYF TGTGCCAGCAGCTCAAAGGAGACAGGGGTCCTGCGGGAGCAGTACTTC TRBV5-5 16 TRBJ2-7 once TRBD1